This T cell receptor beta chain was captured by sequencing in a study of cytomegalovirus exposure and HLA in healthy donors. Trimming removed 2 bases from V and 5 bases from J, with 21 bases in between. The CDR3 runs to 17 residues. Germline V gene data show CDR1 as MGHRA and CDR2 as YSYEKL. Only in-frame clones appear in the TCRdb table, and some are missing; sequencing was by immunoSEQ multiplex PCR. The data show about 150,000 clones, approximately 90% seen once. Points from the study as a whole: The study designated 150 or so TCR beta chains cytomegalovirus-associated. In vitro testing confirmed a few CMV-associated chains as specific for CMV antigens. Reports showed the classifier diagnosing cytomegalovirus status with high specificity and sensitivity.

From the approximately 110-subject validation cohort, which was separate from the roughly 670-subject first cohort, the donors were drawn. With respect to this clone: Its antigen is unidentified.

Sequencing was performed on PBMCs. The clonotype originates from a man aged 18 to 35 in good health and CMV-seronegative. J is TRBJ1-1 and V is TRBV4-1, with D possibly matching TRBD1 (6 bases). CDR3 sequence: CASSQQPAAGVRTEAFF. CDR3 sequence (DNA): TGCGCCAGCAGCCAACAACCGGCGGCAGGGGTTAGGACTGAAGCTTTCTTT.